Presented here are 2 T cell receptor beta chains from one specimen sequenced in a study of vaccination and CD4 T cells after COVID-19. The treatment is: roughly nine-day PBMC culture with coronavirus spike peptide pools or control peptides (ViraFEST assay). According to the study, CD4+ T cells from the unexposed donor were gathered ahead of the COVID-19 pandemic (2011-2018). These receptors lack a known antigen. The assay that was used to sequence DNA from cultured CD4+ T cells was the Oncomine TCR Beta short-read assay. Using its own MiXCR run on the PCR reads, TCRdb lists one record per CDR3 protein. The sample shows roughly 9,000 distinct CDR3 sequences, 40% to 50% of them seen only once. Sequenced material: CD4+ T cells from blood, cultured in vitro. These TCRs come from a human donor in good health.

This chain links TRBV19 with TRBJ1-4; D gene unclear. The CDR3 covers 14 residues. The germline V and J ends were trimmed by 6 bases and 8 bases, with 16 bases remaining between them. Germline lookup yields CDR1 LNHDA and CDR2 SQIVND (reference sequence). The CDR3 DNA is TGTGCCAGTAGGCCCGGGGAGGCCTTCGAAAAACTGTTTTTT. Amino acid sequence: CASRPGEAFEKLFF.

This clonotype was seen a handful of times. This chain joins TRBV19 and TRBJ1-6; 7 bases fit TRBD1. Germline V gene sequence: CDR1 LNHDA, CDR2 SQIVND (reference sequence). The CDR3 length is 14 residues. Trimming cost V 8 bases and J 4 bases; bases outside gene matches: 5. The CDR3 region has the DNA TGTGCCAGTGCAGGGGGGGGGTATAATTCACCCCTCCACTTT. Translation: CASAGGGYNSPLHF.